This T cell receptor beta chain was documented in a study of T cells after yellow fever vaccination. Only a few counts were recorded for this clonotype. Via MiXCR, TCRdb re-called the 5' RACE reads, giving one row per CDR3 protein. The repertoire consists of 350,000 to 550,000 distinct CDR3 sequences, with 18% occurring once and the leading ten covering roughly a sixth. This TCR came from a man between 18 and 29 years old who received the YFV17D yellow fever vaccine. Sample: PBMCs, taken before the yellow fever booster vaccination.

The CDR3 nucleotides are TGTGCCAGCAGCCCGCTCCGGCGGACAATACAAGAGACCCAGTACTTC. This gives the protein CASSPLRRTIQETQYF. This chain joins TRBV7-9 and TRBJ2-5; perhaps TRBD1 as D (5 bases). In germline, CDR1 is SEHNR, CDR2 FQNEAQ (reference sequence). This CDR3 has 16 amino acids. V shed 5 bases and J shed 2 bases, with 18 bases lying between them.